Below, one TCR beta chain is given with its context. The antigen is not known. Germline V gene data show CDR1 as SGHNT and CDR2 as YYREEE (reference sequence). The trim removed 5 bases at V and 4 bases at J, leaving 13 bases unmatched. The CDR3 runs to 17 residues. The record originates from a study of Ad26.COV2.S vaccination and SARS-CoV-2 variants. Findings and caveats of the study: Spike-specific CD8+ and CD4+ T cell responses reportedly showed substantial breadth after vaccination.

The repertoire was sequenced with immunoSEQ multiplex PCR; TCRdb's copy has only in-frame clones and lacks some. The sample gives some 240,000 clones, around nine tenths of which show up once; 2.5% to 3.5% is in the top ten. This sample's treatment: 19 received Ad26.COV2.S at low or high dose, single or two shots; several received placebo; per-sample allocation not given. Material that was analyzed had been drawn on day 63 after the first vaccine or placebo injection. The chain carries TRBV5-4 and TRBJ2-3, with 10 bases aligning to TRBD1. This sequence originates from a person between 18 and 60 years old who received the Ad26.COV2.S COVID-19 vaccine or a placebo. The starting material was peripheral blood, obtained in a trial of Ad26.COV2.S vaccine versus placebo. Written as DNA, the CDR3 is TGTGCCAGCAGTTGGGACAGGGGCTACCCCCGGCCAGATACGCAGTATTTT. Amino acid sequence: CASSWDRGYPRPDTQYF.